The clone carrying this T cell receptor beta chain was seen a few times. Antigen unknown. CDR3 size: 15 residues. Germline V gene sequence: CDR1 LNHDA, CDR2 SQIVND (reference sequence). The V end was cut by 3 bases, the J end by 4 bases, with 15 bases between. From the 5' RACE reads, TCRdb called clonotypes with MiXCR, one entry per CDR3 protein. The sample consists of around 60,000 distinct CDR3 sequences, less than 10% of them appearing once. This record belongs to a study of spatial heterogeneity in lung cancer. Looking at the study overall: Among detected sequences, beta-chain ones consistently exceeded alpha-chain ones in number. Unique TCR and UMI combinations averaged more than ten appearances each in raw reads.

General study results and limits: Blood showed ubiquitous tumor TCRs more often at resection than at routine follow-up.

As for time point: sample taken at primary tumor resection. Unsorted samples of tumor, nontumor lung or frozen PBMC had their whole RNA sequenced. This clonotype was sampled from a female donor with early-stage non-small cell lung cancer. The starting material was PBMCs, obtained at surgery. The gene calls are TRBV19 and TRBJ1-2; D remains unclear. The CDR3 bases are TGTGCCAGTAGTATTCCCGGTTCGGTTGGCTATGGCTACACCTTC. Protein sequence: CASSIPGSVGYGYTF.